This TCR beta chain was retrieved from a study of T-cell memory formation after mild COVID-19. Trimming shortened V by 5 bases and J by 2 bases, and 10 bases separated the two germline ends. This CDR3 region has 14 residues. From germline, CDR1 is MNHEY and CDR2 SVGAGI. TCRdb analysed the 5' RACE reads with MiXCR anew, one entry per CDR3 protein. Of about 350,000 distinct CDR3 sequences in the sample, roughly 13% are singletons; the top ten hold approximately 21%. This clonotype was counted between two and nine times. Its specificity is not known. Findings and caveats of the study: Some clones that responded were present in memory (sampled pre-infection), which suggests cross-reactive memory joined. Among CD4+ contracting clones, most were CM and EM, and CD8+ ones EMRA. There was no confirmation that second-wave clones peaking on day 37 were SARS-CoV-2 specific.

The receptor was derived from a young man who had mild COVID-19 (a few samples of this study predate the infection). Cell type and time point are not known. V gene TRBV6-5 combines with J gene TRBJ2-1; D perhaps matches TRBD1 (5 bases). Sequencing was carried out using PBMCs or a T cell subset sorted from them (not recorded which). CDR3 sequence reads: CASSAPGTYNEQFF. The DNA of the CDR3 is TGTGCCAGCAGTGCCCCAGGGACCTACAATGAGCAGTTCTTC.